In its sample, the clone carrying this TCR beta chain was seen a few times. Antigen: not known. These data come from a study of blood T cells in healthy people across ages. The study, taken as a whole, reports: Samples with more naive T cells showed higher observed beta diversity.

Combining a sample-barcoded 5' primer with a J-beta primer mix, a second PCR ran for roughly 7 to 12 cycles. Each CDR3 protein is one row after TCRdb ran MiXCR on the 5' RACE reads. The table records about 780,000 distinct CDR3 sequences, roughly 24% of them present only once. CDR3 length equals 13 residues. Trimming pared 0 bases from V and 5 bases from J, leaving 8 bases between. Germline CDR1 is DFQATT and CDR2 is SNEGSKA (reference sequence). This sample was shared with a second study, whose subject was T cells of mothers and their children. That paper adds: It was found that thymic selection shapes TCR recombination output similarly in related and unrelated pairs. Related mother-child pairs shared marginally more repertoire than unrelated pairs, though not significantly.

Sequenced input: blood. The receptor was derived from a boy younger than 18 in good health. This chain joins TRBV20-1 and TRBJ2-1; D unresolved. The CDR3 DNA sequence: TGCAGTGCTAGAGATGCCCCGGACAATGAGCAGTTCTTC. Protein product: CSARDAPDNEQFF.